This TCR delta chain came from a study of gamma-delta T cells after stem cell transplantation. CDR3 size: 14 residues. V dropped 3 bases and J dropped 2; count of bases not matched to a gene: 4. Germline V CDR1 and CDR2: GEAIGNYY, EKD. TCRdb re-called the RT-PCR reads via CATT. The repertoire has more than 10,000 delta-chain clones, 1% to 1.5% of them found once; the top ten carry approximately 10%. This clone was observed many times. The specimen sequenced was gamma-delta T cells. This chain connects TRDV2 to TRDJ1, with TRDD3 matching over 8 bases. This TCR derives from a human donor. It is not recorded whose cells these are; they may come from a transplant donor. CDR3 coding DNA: TGTGCCTGTGACCCACTGGGGGGAACCGATAAACTCATCTTT. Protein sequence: CACDPLGGTDKLIF.